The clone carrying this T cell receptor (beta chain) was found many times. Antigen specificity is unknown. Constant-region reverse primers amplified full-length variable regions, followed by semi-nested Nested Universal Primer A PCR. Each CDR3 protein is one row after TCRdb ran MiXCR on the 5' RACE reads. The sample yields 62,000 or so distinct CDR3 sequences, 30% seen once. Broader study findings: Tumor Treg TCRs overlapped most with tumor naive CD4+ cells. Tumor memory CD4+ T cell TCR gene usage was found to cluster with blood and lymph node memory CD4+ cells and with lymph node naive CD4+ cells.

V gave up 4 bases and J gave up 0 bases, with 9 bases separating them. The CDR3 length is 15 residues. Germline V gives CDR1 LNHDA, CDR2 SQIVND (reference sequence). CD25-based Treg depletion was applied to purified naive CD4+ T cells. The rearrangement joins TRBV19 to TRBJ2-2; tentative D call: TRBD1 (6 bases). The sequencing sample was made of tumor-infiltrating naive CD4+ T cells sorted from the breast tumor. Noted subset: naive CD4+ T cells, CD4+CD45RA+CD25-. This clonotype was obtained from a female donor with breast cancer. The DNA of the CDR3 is TGTGCCAGTAGTAACAGGGCATCGAACACCGGGGAGCTGTTTTTT. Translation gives CASSNRASNTGELFF. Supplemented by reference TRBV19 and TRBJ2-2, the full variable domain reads DGGITQSPKYLFRKEGQNVTLSCEQNLNHDAMYWYRQDPGQGLRLIYYSQIVNDFQKGDIAEGYSVSREKKESFPLTVTSAQKNPTAFYLCASSNRASNTGELFFGEGSRLTVL.